The 13 T cell receptor beta chains in this list originate from one sample, sequenced in a study of human T cells and chemical hapten exposure. Using its own MiXCR run on the RACE reads, TCRdb lists one record per CDR3 protein. The table includes roughly 110,000 distinct CDR3 sequences, 12% detected once. Time point reported: pre-sensitization, week 0. Described treatment: therapeutic diphenylcyclopropenone sensitization with weekly scalp DPC. The material sequenced was whole blood, taken in connection with sensitization to the hapten diphenylcyclopropenone (DPC). All receptors derive from a woman aged 45 to 65 with alopecia areata. Some clones in this sample may be carry-over from other donors' samples.

V is TRBV20-1 and J is TRBJ2-3; weak D call: TRBD2 (6 bases). The CDR3 contains 14 residues. V was cut by 5 bases and J by 2 bases, with 14 bases left in between. Germline V gene data show CDR1 as DFQATT and CDR2 as SNEGSKA (reference sequence). CDR3 nucleotide sequence: TGCAGTGCTCATATGGGCGGGGCCACAGATACGCAGTATTTT. Protein: CSAHMGGATDTQYF.

The chain has TRBV11-2 and TRBJ2-5; D not resolved. The germline CDR1 and CDR2 sequences are SGHAT and FQNNGV. The CDR3 contains 13 residues. V lost 5 bases and J lost 3, with 10 bases in between. The CDR3 nucleotides read TGTGCCAGCAGCCCTCGAGTCGAAGAGACCCAGTACTTC. Protein product: CASSPRVEETQYF.

V usage is TRBV11-2 and J usage is TRBJ2-3, with unresolved D. Trimming cost V 4 bases and J 1 base, with 9 bases left between them. The CDR3 has 14 residues. The germline gives CDR1 SGHAT, CDR2 FQNNGV. CDR3 residues: CASSSATGTDTQYF. The CDR3 DNA sequence: TGTGCCAGCAGCTCCGCTACAGGCACAGATACGCAGTATTTT.

The chain carries TRBV3-1 and TRBJ1-2; D call uncertain. Trimming cost V 0 bases and J 4 bases, with 0 bases left between them. Per the germline V gene, CDR1 is LGHDT and CDR2 is YNNKEL (reference sequence). The CDR3 runs 11 residues. The CDR3 bases are TGTGCCAGCAGCCAAGACTATGGCTACACCTTC. This sequence encodes CASSQDYGYTF.

The chain is built from TRBV7-9 and TRBJ1-6, with a weak D call TRBD1 (5 bases). This CDR3 region has 12 residues. Germline values: CDR1 SEHNR, CDR2 FQNEAQ (reference sequence). The V end was cut by 11 bases, the J end by 6 bases, with 11 bases between. CDR3 residues: CAGRTSNSPLHF. Written as DNA, the CDR3 is TGTGCCGGACGGACAAGTAATTCACCCCTCCACTTT.

This clonotype was counted many times. The chain recombines TRBV28 with TRBJ2-1; TRBD2 is a possible D gene (6 bases). Trimming left V 3 bases short and J 3 bases short, with 12 bases between. The CDR3 contains 15 residues. Per the germline V gene, CDR1 is MDHEN and CDR2 is SYDVKM. As DNA, the CDR3 is TGTGCCAGCAGTTTGTCTAGCGTCCTCTACAATGAGCAGTTCTTC. Translated, it gives CASSLSSVLYNEQFF. The whole variable domain, remainder taken from reference TRBV28 and TRBJ2-1, is DVKVTQSSRYLVKRTGEKVFLECVQDMDHENMFWYRQDPGLGLRLIYFSYDVKMKEKGDIPEGYSVSREKKERFSLILESASTNQTSMYLCASSLSSVLYNEQFFGPGTRLTVL.

This clonotype came up many times. This sequence joins TRBV3-1 and TRBJ2-2; 9 bases are shared with TRBD1. The J segment lost 6 bases and the V segment lost 8 bases, leaving 13 bases of the junction unmatched. The CDR3 spans 16 residues. The germline gives CDR1 LGHDT, CDR2 YNNKEL (reference sequence). The CDR3: CASWPSDRGISGELFF. Here the CDR3 DNA reads TGTGCCAGCTGGCCTTCGGACAGGGGAATATCCGGGGAGCTGTTTTTT.

This chain connects TRBV21-1 to TRBJ2-7; TRBD2, the D gene given by the table, was not confirmed from the DNA. TRBV21-1 constitutes a pseudogene. The CDR3 runs to 17 residues. This CDR3 is CASSIQPGPSFCYEQYF. CDR3 in DNA: TGTGCCAGCAGCATACAACCGGGCCCGAGTTTTTGCTACGAGCAGTACTTC.

This clonotype has more than one count but fewer than ten. This chain connects TRBV15 to TRBJ2-2; D remains unclear. Germline V gives CDR1 LNHNV, CDR2 YYDKDF (reference sequence). CDR3 length: 14 amino acids. The germline V and J ends were trimmed by 8 bases and 0 bases, with 10 bases remaining between them. In nucleotides, the CDR3 is TGTGCCACCCTTCAGAAACCGAACACCGGGGAGCTGTTTTTT. Amino acid sequence: CATLQKPNTGELFF.

This clonotype occurred a few times. The V call is TRBV7-6, the J call TRBJ2-1; unclear D gene. Germline V gene lookup returns CDR1 SGHVS and CDR2 FNYEAQ. The CDR3 contains 13 residues. V was clipped by 7 bases and J by 0 bases, with 7 bases between them. The DNA of the CDR3 is TGTGCCAGCAAGAGCGTCTCCTACAATGAGCAGTTCTTC. It encodes CASKSVSYNEQFF.

This clonotype has more than one count but fewer than ten. The chain joins TRBV10-2 to TRBJ2-7; 9 bases are shared with TRBD2. J lost 2 bases, V lost 0 bases, and 5 bases had no gene match. Germline CDR1 is WSHSY and CDR2 is SAAADI. The CDR3 is 16 residues long. In nucleotides, the CDR3 is TGCGCCAGCAGTGAGTCCCTCGCTAGCGGGACCTACGAGCAGTACTTC. As protein: CASSESLASGTYEQYF.

This clonotype was counted at least ten times. This chain links TRBV29-1 with TRBJ1-1; D is uncertain. This CDR3 contains 11 residues. The germline V gene has CDR1 SQVTM and CDR2 ANQGSEA. V was pared by 4 bases and J by 8 bases, with 11 bases between. For the CDR3, the DNA is TGCAGCGTTGGGAACCCCGGGGAAGCTTTCTTT. Its protein product is CSVGNPGEAFF.

In this sample, this clonotype turned up a few times. This chain joins TRBV11-2 and TRBJ2-2; the D is unclear. The CDR3 runs 14 residues. V lost 0 bases and J lost 3, with 5 bases in between. Germline lookup yields CDR1 SGHAT and CDR2 FQNNGV. CDR3 loop: CASSLERYTGELFF. Written as DNA, the CDR3 is TGTGCCAGCAGCTTAGAACGGTACACCGGGGAGCTGTTTTTT.